The 7 T cell receptor beta chains reported below all come from one sample, sequenced in a study of blood T cell repertoires in COVID-19. Sequencing used immunoSEQ multiplex PCR; TCRdb keeps in-frame clones, though not all of them. The sample contains 200,000 to 250,000 clones, roughly 79% of which appear only once. Sequences were obtained from peripheral blood. Source of these receptors: a woman over 75 with COVID-19, enrolled during active disease.

This clone was counted a single time. CDR3 DNA sequence: TGTGCCACCAGCAGTCGTAGAGCAAATGAAAAACTGTTTTTT. Protein product: CATSSRRANEKLFF. This chain links TRBV15 with TRBJ1-4; no clear D gene. V was clipped by 3 bases and J by 5 bases, with 10 bases between them. Looked up from germline, CDR1 is LNHNV and CDR2 is YYDKDF (reference sequence). This CDR3 has 14 amino acids.

CDR3 in amino acids: CSASLPSGATYEQYF. The CDR3 region has the DNA TGCAGTGCTAGTCTTCCTAGCGGGGCGACCTACGAGCAGTACTTC. The genes are TRBV20-1 and TRBJ2-7; 9 bases align to TRBD2. This CDR3 is built from 15 residues. The V and J ends lost 3 bases and 2 bases, in that order; junction bases with no gene match: 8. In germline, CDR1 is DFQATT, CDR2 SNEGSKA (reference sequence).

As to this clone: Additional DNA sequences in this sample encode the identical CDR3. V usage is TRBV3-1 (or the pseudogene TRBV3-2) and J usage is TRBJ1-2, with D unclear. V shed 4 bases and J shed 8 bases, with 11 bases lying between them. The CDR3 runs to 12 residues. Germline-derived CDR1 and CDR2 are LGHDT and YNNKEL (reference sequence). The CDR3 loop reads CASSLREYGYTF. The CDR3 DNA is TGTGCCAGCAGCCTTAGGGAGTACGGCTACACCTTC.

The chain recombines TRBV7-9 with TRBJ2-7, with TRBD2 matching over 8 bases. CDR1 and CDR2 (germline): SEHNR, FQNEAQ (reference sequence). The junction had 11 bases not matched to a gene; V was cut back by 5 bases and J by 5 bases. The CDR3 contains 15 residues. Here the CDR3 DNA reads TGTGCCAGCAGCCCGCTCCTTAGCGGGATAAACGAGCAGTACTTC. Translated, it gives CASSPLLSGINEQYF.

V is TRBV5-1 and J is TRBJ1-2, with D perhaps TRBD1 (5 bases). This CDR3 is 15 amino acids long. CDR1 is SGHRS, CDR2 YFSETQ, per germline. V gave up 4 bases and J gave up 7 bases, with 20 bases separating them. The CDR3 DNA reads TGCGCCAGCAGCATGGAGCCGGGGGTCTATTCTGGCTACACCTTC. Translating it yields CASSMEPGVYSGYTF. Complete variable domain (other parts from reference TRBV5-1 and TRBJ1-2): KAGVTQTPRYLIKTRGQQVTLSCSPISGHRSVSWYQQTPGQGLQFLFEYFSETQRNKGNFPGRFSGRQFSNSRSEMNVSTLELGDSALYLCASSMEPGVYSGYTFGSGTRLTVV.

For this clone: This specimen includes other DNA sequences encoding the same CDR3. This chain links TRBV7-3 with TRBJ2-3; TRBD2 matches 7 bases. Germline lookup yields CDR1 SGHTA and CDR2 FQGTGA. V gave up 1 base and J gave up 2 bases; unmatched junction bases: 3. This CDR3 region has 15 residues. For the CDR3, the DNA is TGTGCCAGCAGCTTAAGCGGGAGAGCCACAGATACGCAGTATTTT. Translated, it gives CASSLSGRATDTQYF.

V gene TRBV5-6 combines with J gene TRBJ1-1; a possible D gene is TRBD1 (6 bases). Germline V gene lookup returns CDR1 SGHDT and CDR2 YYEEEE. The germline V and J ends were trimmed by 0 bases and 1 base, with 7 bases remaining between them. This CDR3 contains 14 residues. This CDR3 reads CASSLGRGNTEAFF. DNA of the CDR3: TGTGCCAGCAGCTTGGGCAGGGGGAACACTGAAGCTTTCTTT.